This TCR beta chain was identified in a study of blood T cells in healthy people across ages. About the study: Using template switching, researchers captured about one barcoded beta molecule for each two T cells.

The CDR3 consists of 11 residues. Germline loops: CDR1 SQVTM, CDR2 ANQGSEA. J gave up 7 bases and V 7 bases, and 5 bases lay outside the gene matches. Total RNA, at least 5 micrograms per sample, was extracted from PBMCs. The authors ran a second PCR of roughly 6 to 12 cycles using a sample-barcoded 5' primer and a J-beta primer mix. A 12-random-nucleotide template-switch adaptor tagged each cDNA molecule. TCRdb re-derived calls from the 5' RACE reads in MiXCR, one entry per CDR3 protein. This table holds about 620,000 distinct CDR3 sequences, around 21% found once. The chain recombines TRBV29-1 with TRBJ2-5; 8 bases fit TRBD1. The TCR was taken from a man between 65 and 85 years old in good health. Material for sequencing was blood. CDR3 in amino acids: CSARGLGTQYF. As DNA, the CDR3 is TGCAGCGCCAGGGGGCTGGGGACCCAGTACTTC.